The source of this T cell receptor beta chain is a study of CD8 T cells in Susac syndrome. Reverse transcription of roughly 0.5 to 1 ug RNA was performed with random hexamers. The method of amplification for TCR beta CDR3 was immunoSEQ multiplex PCR, covering 54 Vbeta and 13 Jbeta. TCRdb ran MiXCR on the immunoSEQ multiplex PCR reads and lists one entry per CDR3 protein. The sample records approximately 140,000 distinct CDR3 sequences, nearly 95% being singletons. This CDR3 comprises 16 residues. After removal of 5 bases from V and 2 bases from J, the junction contained 8 bases not matched to a gene. Germline V gives CDR1 MDHEN, CDR2 SYDVKM. The study sequenced TCR beta in blood CD8+ and CD4+ T cells. While CD8+ and CD4+ T cells were isolated negatively, TEMRA cells were enriched by FACS. This clonotype came up once.

The chain has TRBV28 and TRBJ2-5, with 10 bases fitting TRBD1. This sequence originates from a human donor in good health. Sequences were obtained from CD8+ T cells from PBMCs. The CDR3 here is CASSRPGQGLQETQYF. CDR3 DNA sequence: TGTGCCAGCAGTCGTCCGGGACAGGGGTTACAAGAGACCCAGTACTTC.